The present T cell receptor beta chain was sequenced within a study of blood T cell repertoires in COVID-19. Assay used: immunoSEQ multiplex PCR; TCRdb lists only in-frame clones, some missing. Of around 30,000 clones in the sample, around 74% were seen once. Germline CDR1 is MDHEN and CDR2 is SYDVKM. Trimming cost V 2 bases and J 5 bases, with 9 bases left between them. The length of the CDR3 is 13 residues. V and J are TRBV28 and TRBJ2-5, with D possibly TRBD2 on 6 matching bases. This TCR was sampled from a woman in her 70s with active or convalescent COVID-19. Sequencing input: peripheral blood. The CDR3 region has the DNA TGTGCCAGCAGTTTACGGGGGTTGGAGACCCAGTACTTC. This encodes CASSLRGLETQYF.